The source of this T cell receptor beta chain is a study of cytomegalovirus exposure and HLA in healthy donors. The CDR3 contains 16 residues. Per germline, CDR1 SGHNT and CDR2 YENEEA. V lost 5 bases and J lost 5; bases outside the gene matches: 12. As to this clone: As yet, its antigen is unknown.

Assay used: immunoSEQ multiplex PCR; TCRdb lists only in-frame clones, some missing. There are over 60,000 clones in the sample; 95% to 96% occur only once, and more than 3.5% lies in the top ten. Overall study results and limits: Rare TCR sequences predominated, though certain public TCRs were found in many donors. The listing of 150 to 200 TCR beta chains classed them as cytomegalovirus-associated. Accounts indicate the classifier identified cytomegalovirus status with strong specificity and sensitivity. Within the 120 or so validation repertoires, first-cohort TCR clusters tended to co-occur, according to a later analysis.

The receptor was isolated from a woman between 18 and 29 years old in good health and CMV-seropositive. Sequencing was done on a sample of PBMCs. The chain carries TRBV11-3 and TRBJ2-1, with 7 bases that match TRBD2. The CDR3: CASSPKVGREHNEQFF. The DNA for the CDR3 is TGTGCCAGCAGCCCCAAAGTGGGGCGGGAGCACAATGAGCAGTTCTTC.